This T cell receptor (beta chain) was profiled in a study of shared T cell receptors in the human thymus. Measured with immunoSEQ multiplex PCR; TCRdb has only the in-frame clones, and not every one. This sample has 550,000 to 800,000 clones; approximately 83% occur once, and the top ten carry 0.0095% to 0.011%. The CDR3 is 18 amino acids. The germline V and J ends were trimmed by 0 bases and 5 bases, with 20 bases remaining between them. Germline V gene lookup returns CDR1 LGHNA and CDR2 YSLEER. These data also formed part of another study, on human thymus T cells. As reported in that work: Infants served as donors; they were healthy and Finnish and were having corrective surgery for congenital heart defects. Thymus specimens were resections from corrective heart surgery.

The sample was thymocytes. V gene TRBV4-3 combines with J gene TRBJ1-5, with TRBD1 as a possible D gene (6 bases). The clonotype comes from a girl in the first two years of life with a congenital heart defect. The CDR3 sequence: CASSQDPFRTATHQPQHF. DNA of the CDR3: TGCGCCAGCAGCCAAGATCCTTTTAGGACAGCGACTCATCAGCCCCAGCATTTT.